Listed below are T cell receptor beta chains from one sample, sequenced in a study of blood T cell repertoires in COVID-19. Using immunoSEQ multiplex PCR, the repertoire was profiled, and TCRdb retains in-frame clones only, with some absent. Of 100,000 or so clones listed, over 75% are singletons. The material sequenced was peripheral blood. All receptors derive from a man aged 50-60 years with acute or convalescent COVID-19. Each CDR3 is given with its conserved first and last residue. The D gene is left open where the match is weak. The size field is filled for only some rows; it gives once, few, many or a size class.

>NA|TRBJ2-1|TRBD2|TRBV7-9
TGTGCCAGCAGCCCATCGGGGGGGGCTTACAACAATGAGCAGTTCTTC
CASSPSGGAYNNEQFF
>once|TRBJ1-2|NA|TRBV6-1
TGTGCCAGCAGTGAAGGATCTTACAGGGTGTTGAACTATGGCTACACCTTC
CASSEGSYRVLNYGYTF
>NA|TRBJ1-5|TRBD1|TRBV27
TGTGCCAGCAGTGCTTCGGGACAGGGAATTAATCAGCCCCAGCATTTT
CASSASGQGINQPQHF
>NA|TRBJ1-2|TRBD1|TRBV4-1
TGCGCCAGCAGCCAGGGCCCCTCCGGGGACAGCTATAACTATGGCTACACCTTC
CASSQGPSGDSYNYGYTF
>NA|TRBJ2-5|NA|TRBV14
TGTGCCAGCAGACATAGCGGAGCTTCTCAAGAGACCCAGTACTTC
CASRHSGASQETQYF
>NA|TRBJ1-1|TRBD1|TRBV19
TGTGCCAGTAGTATGGACAGGACACTAGTTCCTCGAATGAACACTGAAGCTTTCTTT
CASSMDRTLVPRMNTEAFF
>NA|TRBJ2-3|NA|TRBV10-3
TGTGCCGTAAGTCGGGACACTTCCACAGATACGCAGTATTTT
CAVSRDTSTDTQYF
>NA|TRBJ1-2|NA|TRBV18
TGTGCCAGCTCACTAGGGGGAGATTCTGGCTACACCTTC
CASSLGGDSGYTF
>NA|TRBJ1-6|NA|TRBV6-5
TGTGCCAGCAGTTCGAATTCACCCCTCCACTTT
CASSSNSPLHF
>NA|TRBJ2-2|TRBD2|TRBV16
TGTGCCAGCAGCCTCCGAGCAAGCGGGGGGACCGGGGAGCTGTTTTTT
CASSLRASGGTGELFF
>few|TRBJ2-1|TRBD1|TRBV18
TGTGCCAGCTCACCCGTACAGGGGCCAACCTACAATGAGCAGTTCTTC
CASSPVQGPTYNEQFF
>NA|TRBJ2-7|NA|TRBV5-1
TGCGCCAGCAGCCCCGGGACACCTTCCTACGAGCAGTACTTC
CASSPGTPSYEQYF
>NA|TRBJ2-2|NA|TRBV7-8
TGTGCCAGCAGCTCCGCCGGGGTGGGCGCCGGGGAGCTGTTTTTT
CASSSAGVGAGELFF